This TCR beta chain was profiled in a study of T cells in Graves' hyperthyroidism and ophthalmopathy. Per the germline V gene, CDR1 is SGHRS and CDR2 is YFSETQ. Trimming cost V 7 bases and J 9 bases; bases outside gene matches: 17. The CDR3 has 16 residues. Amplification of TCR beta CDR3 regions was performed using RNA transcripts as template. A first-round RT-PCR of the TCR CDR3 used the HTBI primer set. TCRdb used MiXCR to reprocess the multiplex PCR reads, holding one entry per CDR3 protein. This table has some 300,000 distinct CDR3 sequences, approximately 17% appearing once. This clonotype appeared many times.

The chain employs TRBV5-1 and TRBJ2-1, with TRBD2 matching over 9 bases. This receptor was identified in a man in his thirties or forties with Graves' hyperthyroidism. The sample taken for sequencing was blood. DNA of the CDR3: TGCGCCAGCGGAGAGACGACTAGCGGTTTTTCCAGTGAGCAGTTCTTC. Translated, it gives CASGETTSGFSSEQFF.